Listed below are T cell receptor beta chains from one sample, sequenced in a study of technical replicates of blood from several donors. Libraries were prepared by immunoSEQ multiplex PCR; TCRdb keeps only in-frame clonotypes and omits some of them. Among around 86,000 clones listed, just over 95% were seen once. The material sequenced was T cells isolated from PBMCs. All receptors come from a human donor in good health. Each CDR3 is given with its conserved first and last residue. The D gene is left open where the match is weak. Size is stated for part of the rows, as once, few or many counts, or as a class when the clone is expanded.

d_call: TRBD2
clone_size: -
j_call: TRBJ2-1
v_call: TRBV5-1
cdr3_nt: TGCGCCAGCAGCTTGTCCGGACTAGCGATGCCCAATGAGCAGTTCTTC
cdr3_aa: CASSLSGLAMPNEQFF

d_call: -
clone_size: -
j_call: TRBJ1-5
v_call: TRBV21-1
cdr3_nt: TGTGCCAGCACCCCCTCCACCCTCTTGCTTCCGGGACAGGGTTTGCATCAGCCCCAGCATTTT
cdr3_aa: CASTPSTLLLPGQGLHQPQHF

d_call: -
clone_size: -
j_call: TRBJ1-2
v_call: TRBV28
cdr3_nt: TGTGCCAGCAGTTACCAACCCAGGGCCGGCTACACCTTC
cdr3_aa: CASSYQPRAGYTF

d_call: -
clone_size: -
j_call: TRBJ2-2
v_call: TRBV30
cdr3_nt: TGTGCCTGGATTGGGGGGGGGCGTACCACCGGGGAGCTGTTTTTT
cdr3_aa: CAWIGGGRTTGELFF

d_call: -
clone_size: -
j_call: TRBJ2-5
v_call: TRBV9
cdr3_nt: TGTGCCAGCAGCGTCGCGGCGATAGGTGGGCAAGAGACCCAGTACTTC
cdr3_aa: CASSVAAIGGQETQYF

d_call: TRBD1
clone_size: -
j_call: TRBJ1-1
v_call: TRBV6-1
cdr3_nt: TGTGCCAGCAGTGAACAAGGGACAGTCGGGACTGAAGCTTTCTTT
cdr3_aa: CASSEQGTVGTEAFF

d_call: TRBD1
clone_size: -
j_call: TRBJ2-7
v_call: TRBV11-2
cdr3_nt: TGTGCCAGCAGCGACAGACAGGGCCCCTTTTACGAGCAGTACTTC
cdr3_aa: CASSDRQGPFYEQYF

d_call: -
clone_size: -
j_call: TRBJ2-2
v_call: TRBV11-2
cdr3_nt: TGTGCCAGCAGCTACCAGACAAACACCGGGGAGCTGTTTTTT
cdr3_aa: CASSYQTNTGELFF

d_call: -
clone_size: -
j_call: TRBJ2-1
v_call: TRBV25-1
cdr3_nt: TGTGCCAGCAGTGCGGGTTCGACCTACAATGAGCAGTTCTTC
cdr3_aa: CASSAGSTYNEQFF

d_call: TRBD1
clone_size: -
j_call: TRBJ1-3
v_call: TRBV5-1
cdr3_nt: TGCGCCAGCAGCTATCGGACAGGGACGTACTCTGGAAACACCATATATTTT
cdr3_aa: CASSYRTGTYSGNTIYF

d_call: TRBD2
clone_size: -
j_call: TRBJ2-7
v_call: TRBV6-5
cdr3_nt: TGTGCCAGCAGTTACGGGACTAGCGGGTTCTACGAGCAGTACTTC
cdr3_aa: CASSYGTSGFYEQYF

d_call: -
clone_size: -
j_call: TRBJ1-5
v_call: TRBV5-1
cdr3_nt: TGCGCCAGCAGCTTGGGTACGGTACCTGGTCAGCCCCAGCATTTT
cdr3_aa: CASSLGTVPGQPQHF

d_call: -
clone_size: -
j_call: TRBJ1-4
v_call: TRBV5-1
cdr3_nt: TGCGCCAGCAGCCTAGCAGGAGCGACTAATGAAAAACTGTTTTTT
cdr3_aa: CASSLAGATNEKLFF

d_call: -
clone_size: -
j_call: TRBJ2-3
v_call: TRBV7-9
cdr3_nt: TGTGCCAGCAGCCACAGCCCTGGAGATACGCAGTATTTT
cdr3_aa: CASSHSPGDTQYF

d_call: -
clone_size: -
j_call: TRBJ1-5
v_call: TRBV30
cdr3_nt: TGTGCCTGGAGTCGTGGGGGGGCCTATCTGCCCCAGCATTTT
cdr3_aa: CAWSRGGAYLPQHF

d_call: -
clone_size: -
j_call: TRBJ1-5
v_call: TRBV29-1
cdr3_nt: TGCAGCGTGAAGACAGATAGCAATCAGCCCCAGCATTTT
cdr3_aa: CSVKTDSNQPQHF

d_call: -
clone_size: -
j_call: TRBJ2-1
v_call: TRBV28
cdr3_nt: TGTGCCAGCAGTTTAGGTGGGAGCAATGAGCAGTTCTTC
cdr3_aa: CASSLGGSNEQFF

d_call: -
clone_size: -
j_call: TRBJ2-7
v_call: TRBV7-9
cdr3_nt: TGTGCCAGCAGCCTCCTGGGAGACGAGCAGTACTTC
cdr3_aa: CASSLLGDEQYF

d_call: TRBD1
clone_size: -
j_call: TRBJ2-7
v_call: TRBV19
cdr3_nt: TGTGCCAGTAGCATCCCCGGTAGACAGGGGAGGCACGAGCAGTACTTC
cdr3_aa: CASSIPGRQGRHEQYF

d_call: -
clone_size: -
j_call: TRBJ2-2
v_call: TRBV11-2
cdr3_nt: TGTGCCAGCAGCCCGCGGAGCACCGGGGAGCTGTTTTTT
cdr3_aa: CASSPRSTGELFF

d_call: -
clone_size: -
j_call: TRBJ1-1
v_call: TRBV4-1
cdr3_nt: TGCGCCAGCAGCCAAGTCCCCAGAAATGGAGCTTTCTTT
cdr3_aa: CASSQVPRNGAFF

d_call: -
clone_size: -
j_call: TRBJ1-2
v_call: TRBV5-1
cdr3_nt: TGCGCCAGCAGCTTGGTAGGCAGCGATGGCTACACCTTC
cdr3_aa: CASSLVGSDGYTF

d_call: -
clone_size: once
j_call: TRBJ2-1
v_call: TRBV19
cdr3_nt: TGTGCCAGTAGTATAGATTCCGCAGGGGCAACAGGCGATGAGCAGTTCTTC
cdr3_aa: CASSIDSAGATGDEQFF

d_call: -
clone_size: -
j_call: TRBJ1-1
v_call: TRBV11-2
cdr3_nt: TGTGCCAGCAGCTTATATATAGCCGGGGACACTGAAGCTTTCTTT
cdr3_aa: CASSLYIAGDTEAFF

d_call: TRBD2
clone_size: -
j_call: TRBJ2-1
v_call: TRBV6-1
cdr3_nt: TGTGCCAGCAGTGGGCCCGCTCTACTAGCGGTATACAATGAGCAGTTCTTC
cdr3_aa: CASSGPALLAVYNEQFF

d_call: -
clone_size: -
j_call: TRBJ2-7
v_call: TRBV5-1
cdr3_nt: TGCGCCAGCGCTGACGGGGTTACCTACGAGCAGTACTTC
cdr3_aa: CASADGVTYEQYF

d_call: TRBD1
clone_size: -
j_call: TRBJ1-2
v_call: TRBV11-2
cdr3_nt: TGTGCCAGCAGGCTAGGGGGCGCAAGGAGGAACAGCTATGGCTACACCTTC
cdr3_aa: CASRLGGARRNSYGYTF

d_call: -
clone_size: -
j_call: TRBJ2-1
v_call: TRBV19
cdr3_nt: TGTGCCAGTATGGGCAATTACAATGAGCAGTTCTTC
cdr3_aa: CASMGNYNEQFF

d_call: TRBD2
clone_size: -
j_call: TRBJ2-3
v_call: TRBV11-2
cdr3_nt: TGTGCCAGCAGCTTAGTCCCTAGCGGGAGGGCGACAGATACGCAGTATTTT
cdr3_aa: CASSLVPSGRATDTQYF

d_call: TRBD2
clone_size: -
j_call: TRBJ2-7
v_call: TRBV5-6
cdr3_nt: TGTGCCAGCAGTACACCTGAGGGGGCTAGCGGGAGCTACGAGCAGTACTTC
cdr3_aa: CASSTPEGASGSYEQYF

d_call: TRBD2
clone_size: -
j_call: TRBJ2-2
v_call: TRBV2
cdr3_nt: TGTGCCAGGAGCGGGGGGACCGCGAACACCGGGGAGCTGTTTTTT
cdr3_aa: CARSGGTANTGELFF

d_call: -
clone_size: -
j_call: TRBJ1-3
v_call: TRBV19
cdr3_nt: TGTGCCAGTAGTTGGGGGACACAAGGAAACACCATATATTTT
cdr3_aa: CASSWGTQGNTIYF

d_call: -
clone_size: -
j_call: TRBJ2-5
v_call: TRBV5-4
cdr3_nt: TGTGCCAGCAACGACGGACTATTCGAGACCCAGTACTTC
cdr3_aa: CASNDGLFETQYF

d_call: -
clone_size: -
j_call: TRBJ1-1
v_call: TRBV6-1
cdr3_nt: TGTGCCAGCAGTGAAACGGGGAGGACTGAAGCTTTCTTT
cdr3_aa: CASSETGRTEAFF